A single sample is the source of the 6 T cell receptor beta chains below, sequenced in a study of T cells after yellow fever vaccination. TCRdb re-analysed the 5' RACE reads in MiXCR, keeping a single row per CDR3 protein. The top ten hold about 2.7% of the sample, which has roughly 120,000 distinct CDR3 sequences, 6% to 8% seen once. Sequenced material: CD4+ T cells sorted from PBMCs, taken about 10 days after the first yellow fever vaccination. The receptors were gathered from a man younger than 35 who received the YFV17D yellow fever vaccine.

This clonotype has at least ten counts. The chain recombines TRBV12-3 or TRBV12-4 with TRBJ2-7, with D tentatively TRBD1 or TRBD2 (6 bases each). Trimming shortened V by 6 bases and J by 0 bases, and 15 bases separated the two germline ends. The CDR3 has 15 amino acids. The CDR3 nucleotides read TGTGCCAGCAGAGGGGGGATTGATAGCTCCTACGAGCAGTACTTC. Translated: CASRGGIDSSYEQYF.

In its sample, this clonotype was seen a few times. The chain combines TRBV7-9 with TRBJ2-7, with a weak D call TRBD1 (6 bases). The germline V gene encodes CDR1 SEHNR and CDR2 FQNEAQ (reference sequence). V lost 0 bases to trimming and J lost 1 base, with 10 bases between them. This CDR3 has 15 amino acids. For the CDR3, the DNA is TGTGCCAGCAGCTTAGCGACAGGATATTCCTACGAGCAGTACTTC. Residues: CASSLATGYSYEQYF.

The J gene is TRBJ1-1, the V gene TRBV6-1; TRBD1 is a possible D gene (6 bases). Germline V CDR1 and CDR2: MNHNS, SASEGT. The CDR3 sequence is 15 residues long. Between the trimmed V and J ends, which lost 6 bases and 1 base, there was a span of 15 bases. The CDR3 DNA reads TGTGCCAGCAGACCCGCACAGGGAAGGAACACTGAAGCTTTCTTT. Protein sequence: CASRPAQGRNTEAFF.

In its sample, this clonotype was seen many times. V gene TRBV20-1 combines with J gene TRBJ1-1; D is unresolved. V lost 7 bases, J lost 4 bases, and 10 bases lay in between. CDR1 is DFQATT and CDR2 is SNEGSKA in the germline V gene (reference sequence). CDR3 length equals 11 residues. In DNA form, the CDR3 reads TGCAGTGGCAATGGGGTCACTGAAGCTTTCTTT. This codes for CSGNGVTEAFF.

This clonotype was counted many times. The CDR3 loop is CASSSGYNEQFF. CDR3 bases: TGTGCCAGCAGTTCAGGGTACAATGAGCAGTTCTTC. The gene calls are TRBV12-3 or TRBV12-4 and TRBJ2-1, with D tentatively TRBD1 (5 bases). This CDR3 contains 12 residues. V lost 4 bases and J lost 4, with 5 bases in between.

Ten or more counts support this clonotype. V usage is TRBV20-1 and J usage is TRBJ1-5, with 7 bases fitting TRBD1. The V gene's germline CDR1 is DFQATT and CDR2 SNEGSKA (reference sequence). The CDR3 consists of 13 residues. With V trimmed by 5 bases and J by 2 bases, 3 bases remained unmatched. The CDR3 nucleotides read TGCAGTGCTGTCAGGGGGGGCAATCAGCCCCAGCATTTT. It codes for CSAVRGGNQPQHF.